The 13 T cell receptor beta chains below all came from one sample that was sequenced in a study of tumor-infiltrating lymphocytes in localized non-small cell lung cancer. TCRdb keeps only in-frame clones here, not all; method: immunoSEQ multiplex PCR. The table records approximately 11,000 clones, 84% of them present only once. The specimen was lung tumor tissue. These TCRs come from a human donor with non-small cell lung cancer.

V and J are TRBV10-3 and TRBJ1-5; 7 positions agree with TRBD1. The CDR3 covers 15 residues. Germline V gives CDR1 ENHRY, CDR2 SYGVKD. J lost 6 bases, V lost 2 bases, and 7 bases had no gene match. The CDR3 nucleotides read TGTGCCATCAGTGAGGTCACAGGGGTTAGTCAGCCCCAGCATTTT. Residues: CAISEVTGVSQPQHF.

This chain uses TRBV7-2 with TRBJ2-2; 13 bases align to TRBD2. Germline lookup yields CDR1 SGHTA and CDR2 FQGNSA. The CDR3 has 19 amino acids. Trimming cost V 5 bases and J 2 bases; bases outside gene matches: 11. The CDR3 loop reads CASSPPVLAGGSNTGELFF. CDR3 bases: TGTGCCAGCAGCCCACCAGTACTAGCGGGGGGGTCAAACACCGGGGAGCTGTTTTTT.

The chain employs TRBV7-2 and TRBJ2-7; 15 bases are a match to TRBD2. Germline CDR1 reads SGHTA; CDR2 reads FQGNSA. The CDR3 consists of 18 residues. Unmatched junction bases numbered 8, after V lost 5 bases and J lost 0 bases. The CDR3 is CASSPGTSGGQYSYEQYF. DNA for the CDR3: TGTGCCAGCAGCCCTGGGACTAGCGGGGGGCAATACTCCTACGAGCAGTACTTC.

V and J are TRBV28 and TRBJ1-4; D perhaps matches TRBD1 (5 bases). CDR1 is MDHEN and CDR2 is SYDVKM in the germline V gene. CDR3 length: 13 amino acids. V lost 8 bases and J lost 3, with 10 bases in between. The CDR3 sequence: CASEGAANEKLFF. CDR3 DNA: TGTGCCAGCGAAGGGGCGGCTAATGAAAAACTGTTTTTT.

The gene calls are TRBV7-8 and TRBJ1-3; unclear D gene. The germline V gene has CDR1 SGHVS and CDR2 FQNEAQ. CDR3 size: 12 residues. V lost 3 bases and J 7 bases, leaving 7 bases between the germline ends. The CDR3 reads CASSFSSNTIYF. In nucleotides, the CDR3 is TGTGCCAGCAGCTTCAGCAGCAACACCATATATTTT. The variable domain in full, with the rest retrieved from reference TRBV7-8 and TRBJ1-3, is GAGVSQSPRYKVAKRGQDVALRCDPISGHVSLFWYQQALGQGPEFLTYFQNEAQLDKSGLPSDRFFAERPEGSVSTLKIQRTQQEDSAVYLCASSFSSNTIYFGEGSWLTVV.

J is TRBJ1-5 and V is TRBV19, with D possibly matching TRBD1 (5 bases). Trimming took 9 bases from V and 5 from J, leaving 14 bases between them. The V gene's germline CDR1 is LNHDA and CDR2 SQIVND (reference sequence). The CDR3 covers 13 residues. CDR3 sequence (DNA): TGTGCCAGCATGGGGCAGGGATATCAGCCCCAGCATTTT. The encoded protein is CASMGQGYQPQHF.

V usage is TRBV7-2 and J usage is TRBJ2-7; D may correspond to TRBD1 or TRBD2 (5 bases each). The CDR3 extends over 14 amino acids. Germline values: CDR1 SGHTA, CDR2 FQGNSA. V was clipped by 5 bases and J by 6 bases, with 17 bases between them. For the CDR3, the DNA is TGTGCCAGCAGCCTGGGGACCGTTCCCAGCGAGCAGTACTTC. It encodes CASSLGTVPSEQYF.

This chain connects TRBV1 to TRBJ2-2; the table calls TRBD2, which could not be checked here. TRBV1 represents a pseudogene. The CDR3 covers 22 residues. This chain's CDR3 is CTSSPPYRYGGGHRGGTGELFF. The DNA for the CDR3 is TGCACCAGCAGCCCGCCCTACAGGTACGGGGGCGGGCATCGGGGGGGGACCGGGGAGCTGTTTTTT.

The rearrangement links TRBV11-3 to TRBJ2-1, with TRBD2 matching over 7 bases. The CDR3 sequence is 13 residues long. Trimming took 0 bases from V and 10 from J; bases not matched to a gene: 3. Per germline, CDR1 SGHNT and CDR2 YENEEA. CDR3 protein: CASSLDEAGEQFF. DNA for the CDR3: TGTGCCAGCAGCTTAGACGAAGCGGGGGAGCAGTTCTTC.

The CDR3, as DNA: TGTGCCAGCAGTTCTCCAATCGGATATACCTACGAGCAGTACTTC. Protein product: CASSSPIGYTYEQYF. The chain has TRBV7-2 and TRBJ2-7; D remains unclear. Germline values: CDR1 SGHTA, CDR2 FQGNSA. The CDR3 totals 15 residues. Trimming took 6 bases from V and 2 from J, leaving 17 bases between them.

The count of this clone is one. CDR3 protein: CASSQEIGTYGYTF. CDR3 nucleotide sequence: TGCGCCAGCAGCCAAGAGATTGGGACCTATGGCTACACCTTC. This rearrangement joins TRBV4-3 to TRBJ1-2; the D gene is possibly TRBD1 (5 bases). This CDR3 region has 14 residues. Between the trimmed V and J ends, which lost 0 bases and 4 bases, there was a span of 9 bases. Germline V gene data show CDR1 as LGHNA and CDR2 as YSLEER.

This clone appeared once. This chain connects TRBV27 to TRBJ1-5, with a weak D call TRBD1 (6 bases). The CDR3 totals 16 residues. Trimming shortened V by 6 bases and J by 2 bases, and 17 bases separated the two germline ends. Germline V lookup: CDR1 MNHEY, CDR2 SMNVEV (reference sequence). This CDR3 reads CASRGAGGAGNQPQHF. CDR3 coding DNA: TGTGCCAGCAGGGGGGCGGGAGGGGCGGGCAATCAGCCCCAGCATTTT.

J is TRBJ1-4 and V is TRBV5-6, with D possibly TRBD1 on 6 matching bases. This CDR3 spans 13 amino acids. Trimming left V 1 base short and J 10 bases short, with 11 bases between. CDR1 SGHDT and CDR2 YYEEEE come from the germline V gene. The CDR3 protein is CASSLMGAGKLFF. CDR3 nucleotides: TGTGCCAGCAGCTTGATGGGGGCTGGAAAACTGTTTTTT. The variable domain in full, with the rest retrieved from reference TRBV5-6 and TRBJ1-4, is DAGVTQSPTHLIKTRGQQVTLRCSPKSGHDTVSWYQQALGQGPQFIFQYYEEEERQRGNFPDRFSGHQFPNYSSELNVNALLLGDSALYLCASSLMGAGKLFFGSGTQLSVL.